This T cell receptor beta chain was obtained from a study of technical replicates of blood from several donors. This CDR3 comprises 15 residues. Germline CDR1 SGHVS, CDR2 FNYEAQ. Deletions cut 1 base from V and 3 bases from J, with 9 bases between. TCRdb's table, derived via immunoSEQ multiplex PCR, lists solely in-frame clones and lacks some. The repertoire consists of 75,000 to 100,000 clones, with about 95% occurring once and the leading ten covering around 0.31%. The receptor's source is a human donor in good health. Source material: T cells isolated from PBMCs. This chain links TRBV7-6 with TRBJ2-2; D is undetermined. The CDR3 DNA follows: TGTGCCAGCAGCTTAGATGGTCCGGACACCGGGGAGCTGTTTTTT. It is translated as CASSLDGPDTGELFF.